This T cell receptor beta chain was identified during a study of cytomegalovirus exposure and HLA in healthy donors. 60 Vbeta and 13 Jbeta primers were used in PCR. TCRdb keeps only in-frame clones here, not all; method: immunoSEQ multiplex PCR. The repertoire holds 100,000 to 150,000 clones, about 71% seen once, with around 2.7% in the top ten. As to this clone: Its antigen is unknown. Other DNA sequences in this specimen translate into the identical CDR3.

Study-wide results and caveats: Analysis was carried out at a later point, and it linked a missense DCLRE1C variant to TCR beta V- and J-gene trimming. As a later analysis showed, several of the most significant clusters appeared to be linked to common viral pathogens. In a later analysis, at a false discovery rate of 0.05, some 15,000 TCR beta sequences were associated with HLA alleles.

The germline V and J ends were trimmed by 0 bases and 8 bases, with 6 bases remaining between them. There are 13 residues in the CDR3. From germline, CDR1 is SGHNT and CDR2 YYREEE (reference sequence). The chain carries TRBV5-4 and TRBJ1-6; D not resolved. Sequencing was done on a sample of PBMCs. The sequence was obtained from a woman aged 60-70 years in good health and CMV-seropositive. The CDR3 coding sequence is TGTGCCAGCAGCTTGGTGAGGGATTCACCCCTCCACTTT. Protein sequence: CASSLVRDSPLHF.